These 16 T cell receptor beta chains originate from one sample sequenced in a study of regulatory T cells in long-lasting Graves disease. Building the TCR beta libraries relied on iRepertoire HTBI primers, and CDR3 regions underwent Arm-PCR. TCRdb analysed the multiplex PCR reads with MiXCR anew, one entry per CDR3 protein. Among about 200,000 distinct CDR3 sequences, around 20% were seen once, and the ten largest hold approximately 20%. The time point is: newly diagnosed GD, antithyroid drugs for less than 3 months. Construction of the TCR library relied on RNA isolated from PBMCs. Sequenced here: peripheral blood mononuclear cells (PBMCs), sampled at new diagnosis, from a patient treated with antithyroid drugs. These receptors came from a female donor with Graves disease.

There are many counts of this clonotype. The chain joins TRBV7-9 to TRBJ2-2; TRBD1 agrees at 7 bases. This CDR3 is 14 amino acids long. CDR1 is SEHNR and CDR2 is FQNEAQ in the germline V gene (reference sequence). Trimming at V came to 4 bases and at J to 4 bases, leaving 3 bases not matched to a gene. The CDR3 bases are TGTGCCAGCAGCTACCCAGGGGGCACCGGGGAGCTGTTTTTT. Residues: CASSYPGGTGELFF.

Turning to this clonotype: With a far larger clone one base away, a read error is the likely cause. The V and J genes are TRBV7-3 and TRBJ2-5; TRBD1 or TRBD2 may be the D gene (5 bases each). Looked up from germline, CDR1 is SGHTA and CDR2 is FQGTGA. Between the trimmed V and J ends, which lost 8 bases and 3 bases, there was a span of 16 bases. The CDR3 is 14 amino acids. The CDR3 sequence is CASGPLLGEETQYF. CDR3 coding DNA: TGTGCCAGCGGCCCCCTATTGGGGGAAGAGACCCAGTACTTC.

The chain couples TRBV6-2 or TRBV6-3 to TRBJ1-6, with 9 bases identical to TRBD1. The CDR3 sequence is 14 residues long. Germline V gene data show CDR1 as MNHEY and CDR2 as SVGEGT. V shed 8 bases and J 7 bases; nucleotides not matched to a gene: 6. The CDR3 region has the DNA TGTGCCAGCGGCCGGGACAGGGAAAATTCACCCCTCCACTTT. Translation: CASGRDRENSPLHF.

J is TRBJ2-2 and V is TRBV5-1; 8 bases are shared with TRBD2. The CDR3 spans 17 residues. J gave up 1 base and V 5 bases, and 10 bases lay outside the gene matches. Germline V gene data show CDR1 as SGHRS and CDR2 as YFSETQ. CDR3: CASSFSGRMENTGELFF. The CDR3 bases are TGCGCCAGCAGTTTCAGCGGGAGAATGGAGAACACCGGGGAGCTGTTTTTT.

The table lists this clonotype with many counts. The chain couples TRBV28 to TRBJ2-2; 11 bases align to TRBD2. The trim removed 3 bases at V and 3 bases at J, leaving 3 bases unmatched. The CDR3 is made up of 16 amino acids. Germline CDR1 is MDHEN and CDR2 is SYDVKM. The CDR3 is CASSFSSGRYTGELFF. In nucleotides, the CDR3 is TGTGCCAGCAGTTTCTCTAGCGGGAGGTACACCGGGGAGCTGTTTTTT.

This clonotype was seen many times. V is TRBV11-2 and J is TRBJ2-3; 8 bases align to TRBD2. With V trimmed by 2 bases and J by 9 bases, 7 bases remained unmatched. Germline CDR1 SGHAT, CDR2 FQNNGV. The CDR3 is 14 residues long. The CDR3 protein is CASSLFGAGGTQYF. The DNA for the CDR3 is TGTGCCAGCAGCTTATTCGGGGCGGGAGGAACGCAGTATTTT.

The sample holds many counts of this clonotype. CDR3 loop: CASSPGGAGYGYTF. In DNA, the CDR3 is TGTGCCAGCAGCCCTGGGGGCGCCGGCTATGGCTACACCTTC. The rearrangement uses TRBV3-1 and TRBJ1-2, with D possibly matching TRBD1 (6 bases). The germline V gene has CDR1 LGHDT and CDR2 YNNKEL (reference sequence). Between the trimmed V and J ends, which lost 4 bases and 4 bases, there was a span of 13 bases. CDR3 length: 14 amino acids.

There are many counts of this clonotype. This chain links TRBV20-1 with TRBJ2-7; TRBD2 aligns across 14 bases. The CDR3 runs 15 residues. Germline lookup yields CDR1 DFQATT and CDR2 SNEGSKA (reference sequence). The trim removed 0 bases at V and 6 bases at J, leaving 4 bases unmatched. As DNA, the CDR3 is TGCAGTGCTAGAGATCTAGGACTAGCGGGAGGCGAGCAGTACTTC. Its translation is CSARDLGLAGGEQYF.

Many counts were recorded for this clonotype. This chain uses TRBV20-1 with TRBJ2-1, with TRBD2 identical over 7 bases. V trimming: 3 bases; J trimming: 10 bases; junction bases outside the gene matches: 12. The CDR3 is 14 amino acids. Germline V lookup: CDR1 DFQATT, CDR2 SNEGSKA (reference sequence). The chain's CDR3 is CSARTSSYQFEQFF. The DNA of the CDR3 is TGCAGTGCTAGGACTAGCAGCTATCAATTCGAGCAGTTCTTC.

Comment on this clonotype: Since a much larger clone is just one base distant, this may be a read error. The gene calls are TRBV30 and TRBJ1-5; D gene unclear. The length of the CDR3 is 14 residues. CDR1 and CDR2 (germline): GTSNPN, SVGIG (reference sequence). V was pared by 3 bases and J by 4 bases, with 13 bases between. The CDR3 loop is CAWRSGRPNQPQHF. As DNA, the CDR3 is TGTGCCTGGAGATCTGGACGGCCGAATCAGCCCCAGCATTTT.

This clonotype showed up many times. The chain carries TRBV6-1 and TRBJ2-7; TRBD2 matches 12 bases. CDR1 and CDR2 (germline): MNHNS, SASEGT. The CDR3 contains 13 residues. V shed 9 bases and J 3 bases; nucleotides not matched to a gene: 3. CDR3 protein: CASSTSGSYEQYF. CDR3 sequence (DNA): TGTGCCAGTTCGACTAGCGGGAGCTACGAGCAGTACTTC.

The chain employs TRBV25-1 and TRBJ2-1; 9 bases match TRBD2. CDR1 is MGHDK and CDR2 is SYGVNS in the germline V gene. The CDR3 is 15 amino acids. Unmatched junction bases numbered 4, after V lost 4 bases and J lost 3 bases. In DNA form, the CDR3 reads TGTGCCAGCAGTGCTTATAGCGGGAGCTACAATGAGCAGTTCTTC. Protein: CASSAYSGSYNEQFF.

This sequence joins TRBV25-1 and TRBJ2-1; TRBD2 matches at 8 bases. Germline values: CDR1 MGHDK, CDR2 SYGVNS. This CDR3 has 14 amino acids. This CDR3 is CASGLAGPCNEQFF. CDR3 bases: TGTGCTTCTGGGCTAGCGGGTCCCTGCAATGAGCAGTTCTTC. The whole variable domain, remainder taken from reference TRBV25-1 and TRBJ2-1, is EADIYQTPRYLVIGTGKKITLECSQTMGHDKMYWYQQDPGMELHLIHYSYGVNSTEKGDLSSESTVSRIRTEHFPLTLESARPSHTSQYLCASGLAGPCNEQFFGPGTRLTVL.

This clonotype was counted ten times or more. CDR3 residues: CASTRARSDQPQHF. The CDR3 DNA is TGTGCCAGTACTCGAGCCAGAAGCGATCAGCCCCAGCATTTT. V and J are TRBV19 and TRBJ1-5; D is ambiguous. The CDR3 sequence is 14 residues long. Looked up from germline, CDR1 is LNHDA and CDR2 is SQIVND (reference sequence). Trimming shortened V by 7 bases and J by 5 bases, and 15 bases separated the two germline ends.

With respect to this clonotype: A clone one base away is much larger, so this may be a read error. This chain links TRBV6-1 with TRBJ1-2; no definite D call. CDR1 is MNHNS and CDR2 is SASEGT in the germline V gene. The CDR3 consists of 13 residues. The CDR3 DNA reads TGTGCCAGCAGTCTTTCTCTTGGCTATGGCTACATCTTC. Amino acid sequence: CASSLSLGYGYIF.

The chain combines TRBV12-3 or TRBV12-4 with TRBJ2-7; 7 nucleotides line up with TRBD1. The CDR3 has 13 amino acids. The ends lost 4 bases at V and 3 bases at J; junction bases unmatched: 3. CDR3 residues: CASSSGQNYEQYF. The DNA of the CDR3 is TGTGCCAGCAGTTCGGGACAGAACTACGAGCAGTACTTC.